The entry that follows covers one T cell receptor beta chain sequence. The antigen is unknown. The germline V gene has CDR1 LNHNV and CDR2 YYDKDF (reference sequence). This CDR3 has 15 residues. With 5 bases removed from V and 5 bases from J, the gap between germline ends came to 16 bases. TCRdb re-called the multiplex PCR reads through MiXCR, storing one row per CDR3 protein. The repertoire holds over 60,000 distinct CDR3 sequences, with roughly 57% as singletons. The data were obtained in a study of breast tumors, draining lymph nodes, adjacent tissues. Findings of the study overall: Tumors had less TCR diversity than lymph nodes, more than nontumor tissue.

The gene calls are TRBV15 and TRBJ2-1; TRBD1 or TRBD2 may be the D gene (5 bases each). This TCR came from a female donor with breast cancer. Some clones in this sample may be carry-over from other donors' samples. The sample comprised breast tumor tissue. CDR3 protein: CATSSPGTNHNEQFF. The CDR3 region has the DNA TGTGCCACCAGCTCACCCGGGACCAACCACAATGAGCAGTTCTTC.